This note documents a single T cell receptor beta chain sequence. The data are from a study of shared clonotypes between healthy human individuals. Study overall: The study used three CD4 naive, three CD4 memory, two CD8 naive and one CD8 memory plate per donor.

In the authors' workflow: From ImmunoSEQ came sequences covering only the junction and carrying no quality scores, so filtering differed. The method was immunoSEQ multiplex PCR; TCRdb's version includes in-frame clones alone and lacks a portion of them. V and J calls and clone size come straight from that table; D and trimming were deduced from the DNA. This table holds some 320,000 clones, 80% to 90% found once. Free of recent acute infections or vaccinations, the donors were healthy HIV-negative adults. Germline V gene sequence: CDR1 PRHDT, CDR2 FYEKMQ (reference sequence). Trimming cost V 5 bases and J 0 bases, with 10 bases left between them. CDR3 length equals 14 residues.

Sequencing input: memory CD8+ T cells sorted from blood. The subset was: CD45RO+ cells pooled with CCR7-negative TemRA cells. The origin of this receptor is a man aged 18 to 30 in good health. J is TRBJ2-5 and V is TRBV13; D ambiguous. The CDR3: CASSPLADQETQYF. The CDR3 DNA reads TGTGCCAGCAGCCCCCTGGCGGACCAAGAGACCCAGTACTTC.